These 6 T cell receptor beta chains came from one sample sequenced in a study of blood T cells in healthy people across ages. Primers used in a second PCR of roughly 7 to 12 cycles were a sample-barcoded 5' primer and a J-beta primer mix. TCRdb used MiXCR to reprocess the 5' RACE reads, holding one entry per CDR3 protein. Of about 1 million distinct CDR3 sequences in the sample, approximately 26% were seen once. The sample also formed part of further work on T cells of mothers and their children.

The sample comprised blood. The receptor set was obtained from a girl aged 2 to 9 in good health.

V and J are TRBV28 and TRBJ2-5; D might be TRBD1 (6 bases). The J call may be in error: the DNA end matches TRBJ2-7 better. The CDR3 runs 15 residues. Germline assignment: CDR1 MDHEN and CDR2 SYDVKM. DNA of the CDR3: TGTGCCAGCAGTTTATCAGGGGCCCAAACCTACGAGCAGTACTTC. This codes for CASSLSGAQTYEQYF.

V is TRBV15 and J is TRBJ2-5; D is ambiguous. Germline V gene sequence: CDR1 LNHNV, CDR2 YYDKDF (reference sequence). V shed 3 bases and J shed 0 bases, with 11 bases lying between them. This CDR3 contains 15 residues. CDR3 amino acids: CATSSRWTYQETQYF. Here the CDR3 DNA reads TGTGCCACCAGCAGTAGGTGGACCTACCAAGAGACCCAGTACTTC. Full variable domain (rest looked up from reference TRBV15 and TRBJ2-5): DAMVIQNPRYQVTQFGKPVTLSCSQTLNHNVMYWYQQKSSQAPKLLFHYYDKDFNNEADTPDNFQSRRPNTSFCFLDIRSPGLGDTAMYLCATSSRWTYQETQYFGPGTRLLVL.

This rearrangement joins TRBV20-1 to TRBJ2-7; D is ambiguous. V was shortened by 5 bases and J by 0 bases, with 14 bases between the two germline ends. The CDR3 spans 14 residues. Germline assignment: CDR1 DFQATT and CDR2 SNEGSKA (reference sequence). The CDR3 DNA sequence: TGCAGTGCTGGCCTGGACCGTCGCTCCTACGAGCAGTACTTC. Translation gives CSAGLDRRSYEQYF.

This clonotype was counted a few times. The chain recombines TRBV29-1 with TRBJ2-5; 11 bases align to TRBD2. The closer fit of TRBJ2-1 to the DNA end suggests the J call may be wrong. CDR1 SQVTM and CDR2 ANQGSEA come from the germline V gene. This CDR3 has 19 amino acids. The CDR3 nucleotides read TGCAGCGTTGTCCCGGATAACCTACTAGCGGGAGCCCTATACAATGAGCAGTTCTTC. Translated, it gives CSVVPDNLLAGALYNEQFF.

The chain combines TRBV4-1 with TRBJ1-4; 7 bases map to TRBD1. The germline V gene has CDR1 MGHRA and CDR2 YSYEKL. The CDR3 has 14 amino acids. The trim removed 4 bases at V and 8 bases at J, leaving 7 bases unmatched. CDR3 in amino acids: CASSLVGGLEKLFF. CDR3 coding DNA: TGCGCCAGCAGCCTCGTAGGGGGCTTGGAAAAACTGTTTTTT.

Only a few counts were recorded for this clonotype. The chain links TRBV4-1 to TRBJ2-5; 8 bases match TRBD2. This CDR3 contains 15 residues. Germline values: CDR1 MGHRA, CDR2 YSYEKL. The J segment lost 4 bases and the V segment lost 4 bases, leaving 8 bases of the junction unmatched. The CDR3 loop is CASSPGRASGETQYF. Here the CDR3 DNA reads TGCGCCAGCAGCCCCGGGAGGGCCTCAGGAGAGACCCAGTACTTC.